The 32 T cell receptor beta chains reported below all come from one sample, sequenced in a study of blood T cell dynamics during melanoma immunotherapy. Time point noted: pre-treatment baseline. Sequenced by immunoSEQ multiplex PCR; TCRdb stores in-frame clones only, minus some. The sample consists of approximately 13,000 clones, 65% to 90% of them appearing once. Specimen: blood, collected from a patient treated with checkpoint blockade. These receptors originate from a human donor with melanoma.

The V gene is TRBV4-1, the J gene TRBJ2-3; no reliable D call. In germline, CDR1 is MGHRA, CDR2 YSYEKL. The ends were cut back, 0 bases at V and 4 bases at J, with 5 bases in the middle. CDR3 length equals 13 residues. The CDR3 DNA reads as TGCGCCAGCAGCCAAGATGACCCAGATACGCAGTATTTT. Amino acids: CASSQDDPDTQYF.

The CDR3 protein is CAISSGPQETQYF. The CDR3 bases are TGTGCCATCTCCTCTGGACCCCAAGAGACCCAGTACTTC. J is TRBJ2-5 and V is TRBV6-1, with no clear D. Germline V lookup: CDR1 MNHNS, CDR2 SASEGT. The CDR3 has 13 residues. Trimming removed 10 bases at V and 1 base at J, with 13 bases between.

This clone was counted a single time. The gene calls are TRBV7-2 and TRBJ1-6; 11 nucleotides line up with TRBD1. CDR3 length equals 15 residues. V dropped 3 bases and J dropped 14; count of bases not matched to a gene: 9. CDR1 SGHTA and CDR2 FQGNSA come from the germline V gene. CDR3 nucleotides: TGTGCCAGCAGCTTGCTGGACAGGGGGCCGCTAACCCTCCACTTT. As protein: CASSLLDRGPLTLHF.

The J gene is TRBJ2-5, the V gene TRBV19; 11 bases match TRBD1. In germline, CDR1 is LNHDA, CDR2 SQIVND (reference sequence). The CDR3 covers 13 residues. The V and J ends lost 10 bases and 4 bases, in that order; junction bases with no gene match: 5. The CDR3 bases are TGTGCCACCAGGGACAGGGGGAGAGAGACCCAGTACTTC. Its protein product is CATRDRGRETQYF. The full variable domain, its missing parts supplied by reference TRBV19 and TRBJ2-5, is DGGITQSPKYLFRKEGQNVTLSCEQNLNHDAMYWYRQDPGQGLRLIYYSQIVNDFQKGDIAEGYSVSREKKESFPLTVTSAQKNPTAFYLCATRDRGRETQYFGPGTRLLVL.

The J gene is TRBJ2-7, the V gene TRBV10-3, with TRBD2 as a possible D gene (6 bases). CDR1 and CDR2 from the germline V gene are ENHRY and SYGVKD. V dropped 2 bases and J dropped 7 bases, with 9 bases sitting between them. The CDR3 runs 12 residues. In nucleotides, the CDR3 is TGTGCCATCAGTGAGGTGGCGGGGGAGCAGTACGTC. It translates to CAISEVAGEQYV.

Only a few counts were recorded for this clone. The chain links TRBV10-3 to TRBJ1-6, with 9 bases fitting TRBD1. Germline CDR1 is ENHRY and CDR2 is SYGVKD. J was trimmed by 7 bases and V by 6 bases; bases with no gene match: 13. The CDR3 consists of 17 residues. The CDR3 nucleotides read TGTGCCATCAGGGCCCAACAGACAGGGGGGCCGAATTCACCCCTCCACTTT. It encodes CAIRAQQTGGPNSPLHF.

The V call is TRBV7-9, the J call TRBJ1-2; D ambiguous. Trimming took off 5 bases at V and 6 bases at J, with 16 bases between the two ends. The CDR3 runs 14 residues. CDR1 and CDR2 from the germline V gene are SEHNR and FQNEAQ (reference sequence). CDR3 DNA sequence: TGTGCCAGCAGCCCCCCTCTCCCCCGCCATGGCTACACCTTC. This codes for CASSPPLPRHGYTF.

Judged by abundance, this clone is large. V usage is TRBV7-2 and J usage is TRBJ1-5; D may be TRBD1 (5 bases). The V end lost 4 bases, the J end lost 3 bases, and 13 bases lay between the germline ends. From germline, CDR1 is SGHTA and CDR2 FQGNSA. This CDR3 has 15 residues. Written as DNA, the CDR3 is TGTGCCAGCAGCTCGTTTCAGGGATCCAATCAGCCCCAGCATTTT. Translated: CASSSFQGSNQPQHF. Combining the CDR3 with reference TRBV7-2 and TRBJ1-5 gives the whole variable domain GAGVSQSPSNKVTEKGKDVELRCDPISGHTALYWYRQSLGQGLEFLIYFQGNSAPDKSGLPSDRFSAERTGGSVSTLTIQRTQQEDSAVYLCASSSFQGSNQPQHFGDGTRLSIL.

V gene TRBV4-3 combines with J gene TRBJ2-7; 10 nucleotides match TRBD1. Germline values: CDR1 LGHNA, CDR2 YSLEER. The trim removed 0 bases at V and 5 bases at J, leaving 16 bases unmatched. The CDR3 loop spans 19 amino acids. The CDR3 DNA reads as TGCGCCAGCAGCCAAGAGTCCGAGGACAGGGGGTGCAATTCCCACGAGCAGTACGTC. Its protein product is CASSQESEDRGCNSHEQYV.

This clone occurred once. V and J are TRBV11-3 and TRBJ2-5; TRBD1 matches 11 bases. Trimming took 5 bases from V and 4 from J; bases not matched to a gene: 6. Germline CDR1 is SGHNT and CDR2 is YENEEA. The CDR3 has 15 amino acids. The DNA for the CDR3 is TGTGCCAGCAGCCTGGGACAGGGGGAATCAGAGACCCAGTACTTC. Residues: CASSLGQGESETQYF.

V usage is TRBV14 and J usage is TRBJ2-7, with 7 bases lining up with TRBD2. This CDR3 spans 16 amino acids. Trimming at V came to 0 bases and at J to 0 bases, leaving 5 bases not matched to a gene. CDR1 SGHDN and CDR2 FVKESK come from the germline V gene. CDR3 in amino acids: CASSQDPSGNSYEQYV. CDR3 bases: TGTGCCAGCAGCCAAGATCCCAGCGGGAACTCCTACGAGCAGTACGTC.

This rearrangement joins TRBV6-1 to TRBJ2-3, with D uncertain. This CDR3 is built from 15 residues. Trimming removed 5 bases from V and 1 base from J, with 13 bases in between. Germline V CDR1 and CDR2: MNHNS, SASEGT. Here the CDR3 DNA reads TGTGCCAGCAGTCCTCTTGAGAGTCGCACAGATACGCAGTATTTT. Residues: CASSPLESRTDTQYF.

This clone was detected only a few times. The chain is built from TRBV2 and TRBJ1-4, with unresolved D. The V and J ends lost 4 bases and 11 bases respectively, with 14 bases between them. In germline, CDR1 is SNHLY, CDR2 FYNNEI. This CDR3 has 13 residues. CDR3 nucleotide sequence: TGTGCCAGCAGTGGGGCGGCCTCTGAGAAACTGTTTTTT. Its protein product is CASSGAASEKLFF.

As DNA, the CDR3 is TGTGCCAGCAGAATGGGACTGAGCTCCTACAATGAGCAGTTCTTC. It is translated as CASRMGLSSYNEQFF. The V gene is TRBV6-1, the J gene TRBJ2-1; TRBD2 might be the D (6 bases). The CDR3 is 15 residues long. CDR1 MNHNS and CDR2 SASEGT come from the germline V gene. The V and J ends lost 6 bases and 0 bases respectively, with 12 bases between them.

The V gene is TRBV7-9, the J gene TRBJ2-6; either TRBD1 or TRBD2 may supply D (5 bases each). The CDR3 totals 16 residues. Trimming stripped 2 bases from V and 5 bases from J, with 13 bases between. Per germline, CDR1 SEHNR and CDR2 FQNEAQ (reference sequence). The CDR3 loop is CASSLLTGPWANVLTF. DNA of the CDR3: TGTGCCAGCAGCTTACTGACGGGACCCTGGGCCAACGTCCTGACTTTC.

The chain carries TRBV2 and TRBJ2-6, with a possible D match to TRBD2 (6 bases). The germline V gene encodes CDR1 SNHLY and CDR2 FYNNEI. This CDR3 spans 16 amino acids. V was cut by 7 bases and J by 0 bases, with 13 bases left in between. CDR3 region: CASTGTAFSGANVLTF. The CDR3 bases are TGTGCCAGCACCGGGACTGCTTTCTCTGGGGCCAACGTCCTGACTTTC.

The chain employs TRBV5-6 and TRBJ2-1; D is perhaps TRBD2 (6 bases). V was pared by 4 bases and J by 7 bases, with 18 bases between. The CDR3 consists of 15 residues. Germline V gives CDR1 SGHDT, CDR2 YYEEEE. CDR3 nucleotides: TGTGCCAGCAGCACTTGGTTACTAGCCAGGAATGAGCAGTTCTTC. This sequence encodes CASSTWLLARNEQFF.

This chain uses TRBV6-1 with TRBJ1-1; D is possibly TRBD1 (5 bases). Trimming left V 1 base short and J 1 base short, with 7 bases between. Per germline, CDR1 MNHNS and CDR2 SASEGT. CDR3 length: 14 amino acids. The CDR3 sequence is CASSEGGGNTEAFF. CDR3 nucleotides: TGTGCCAGCAGTGAAGGTGGGGGGAACACTGAAGCTTTCTTT.

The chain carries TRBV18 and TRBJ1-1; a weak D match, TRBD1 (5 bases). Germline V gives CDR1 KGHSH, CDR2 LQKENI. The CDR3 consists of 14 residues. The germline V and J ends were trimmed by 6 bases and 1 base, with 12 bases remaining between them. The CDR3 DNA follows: TGTGCCAGCTCGCAACAGGAAAGGAACACTGAAGCTTTCTTT. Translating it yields CASSQQERNTEAFF.

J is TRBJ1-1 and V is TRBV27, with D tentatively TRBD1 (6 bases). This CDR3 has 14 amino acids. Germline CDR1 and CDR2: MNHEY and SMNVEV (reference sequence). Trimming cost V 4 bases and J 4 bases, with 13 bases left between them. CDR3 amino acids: CASSSQGLRTEAFF. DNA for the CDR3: TGTGCCAGCAGTTCCCAGGGGTTGCGCACTGAAGCTTTCTTT.

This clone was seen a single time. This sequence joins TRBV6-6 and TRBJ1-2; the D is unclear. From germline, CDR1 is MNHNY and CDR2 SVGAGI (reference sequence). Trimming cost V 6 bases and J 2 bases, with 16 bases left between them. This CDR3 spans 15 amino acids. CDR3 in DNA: TGTGCCAGCAGGGATACTGGGAGCCCCAACTATGGCTACACCTTC. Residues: CASRDTGSPNYGYTF.

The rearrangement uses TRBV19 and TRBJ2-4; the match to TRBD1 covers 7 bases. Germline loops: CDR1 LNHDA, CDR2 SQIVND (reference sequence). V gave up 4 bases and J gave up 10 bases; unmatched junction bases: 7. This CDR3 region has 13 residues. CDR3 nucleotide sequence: TGTGCCAGTAGTAAGCCGGGACAGACTATTCAGTACTTC. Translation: CASSKPGQTIQYF.

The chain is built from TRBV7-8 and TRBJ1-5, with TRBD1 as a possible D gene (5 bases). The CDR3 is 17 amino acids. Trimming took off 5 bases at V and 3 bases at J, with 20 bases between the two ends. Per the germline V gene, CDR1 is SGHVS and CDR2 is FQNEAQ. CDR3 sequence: CASSLDSAGGFNQPQHF. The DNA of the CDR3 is TGTGCCAGCAGCCTCGACTCCGCTGGGGGATTCAATCAGCCCCAGCATTTT.

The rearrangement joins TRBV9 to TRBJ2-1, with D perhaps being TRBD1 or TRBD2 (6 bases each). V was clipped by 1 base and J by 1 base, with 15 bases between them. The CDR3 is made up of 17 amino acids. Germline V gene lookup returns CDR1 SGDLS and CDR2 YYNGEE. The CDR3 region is CASSVKDPGASYNEQFF. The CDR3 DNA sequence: TGTGCCAGCAGCGTAAAGGATCCGGGGGCTTCCTACAATGAGCAGTTCTTC.

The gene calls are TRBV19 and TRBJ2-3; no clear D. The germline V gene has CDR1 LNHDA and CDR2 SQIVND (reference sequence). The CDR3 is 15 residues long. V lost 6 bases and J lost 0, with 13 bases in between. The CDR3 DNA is TGTGCCAGTAGCCCCACCCTCATTAGCACAGATACGCAGTATTTT. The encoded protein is CASSPTLISTDTQYF.

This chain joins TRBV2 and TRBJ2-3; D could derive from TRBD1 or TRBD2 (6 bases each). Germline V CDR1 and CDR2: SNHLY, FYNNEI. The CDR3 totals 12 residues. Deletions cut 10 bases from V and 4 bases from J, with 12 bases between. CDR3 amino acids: CATRGQADTQYF. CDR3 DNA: TGTGCCACTCGGGGGCAGGCAGATACGCAGTATTTT.

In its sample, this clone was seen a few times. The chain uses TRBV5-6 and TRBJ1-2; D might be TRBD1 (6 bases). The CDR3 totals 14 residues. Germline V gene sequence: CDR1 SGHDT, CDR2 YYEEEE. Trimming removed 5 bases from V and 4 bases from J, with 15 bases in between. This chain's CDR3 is CASSRLQGAYGYTF. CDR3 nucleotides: TGTGCCAGCAGTCGATTACAGGGAGCCTATGGCTACACCTTC.

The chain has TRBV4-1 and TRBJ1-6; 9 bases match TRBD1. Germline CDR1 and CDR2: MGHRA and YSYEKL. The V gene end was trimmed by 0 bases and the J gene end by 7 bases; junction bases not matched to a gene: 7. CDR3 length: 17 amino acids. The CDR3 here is CASSQDWGDRENSPLHF. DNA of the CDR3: TGCGCCAGCAGCCAAGATTGGGGGGACAGGGAAAATTCACCCCTCCACTTT.

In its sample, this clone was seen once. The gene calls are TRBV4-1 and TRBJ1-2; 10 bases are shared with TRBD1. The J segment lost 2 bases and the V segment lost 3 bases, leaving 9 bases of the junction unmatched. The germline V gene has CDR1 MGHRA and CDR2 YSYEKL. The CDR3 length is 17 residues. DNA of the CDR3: TGCGCCAGCAGCCACCGACAGGGGGCCCTTCCGAACTATGGCTACACCTTC. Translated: CASSHRQGALPNYGYTF.

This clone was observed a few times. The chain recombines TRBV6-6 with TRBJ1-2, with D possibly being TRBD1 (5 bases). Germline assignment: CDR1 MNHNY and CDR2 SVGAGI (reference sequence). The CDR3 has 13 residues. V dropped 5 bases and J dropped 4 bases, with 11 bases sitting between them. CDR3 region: CASSSQGSYGYTF. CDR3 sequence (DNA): TGTGCCAGCAGTAGCCAGGGCTCCTATGGCTACACCTTC.

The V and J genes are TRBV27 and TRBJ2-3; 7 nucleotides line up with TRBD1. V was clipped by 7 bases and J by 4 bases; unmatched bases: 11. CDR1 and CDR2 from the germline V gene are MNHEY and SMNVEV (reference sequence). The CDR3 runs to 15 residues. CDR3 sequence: CASKTRGGFADTQYF. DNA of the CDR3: TGTGCCAGCAAAACAAGAGGGGGCTTCGCAGATACGCAGTATTTT.

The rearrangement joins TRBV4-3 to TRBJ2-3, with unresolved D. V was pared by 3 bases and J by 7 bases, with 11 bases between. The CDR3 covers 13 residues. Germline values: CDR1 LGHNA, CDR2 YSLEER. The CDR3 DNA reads TGCGCCAGCAGCCAGGAGTCGAGGAATACGCAGTATTTT. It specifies CASSQESRNTQYF.